This paragraph reports one T cell receptor (beta chain). Its antigen is as yet unknown. This sample is part of a study of T cells expressing NK-cell markers. The overall study: Source material for TCR beta repertoires consisted of sorted CD3+CD56+NKG2C+, CD3+CD56+NKG2C- and CD3+CD56-NKG2C+ T cells. Within the sequenced cohort of eight donors, seven exhibited HCMV seropositivity and one was seronegative. Findings of the study overall: In a handful of donors, these clonotypes also led the CD3+CD56-NKG2C+ fraction.

TCRdb processed the 5' RACE reads again and assigns one entry to each CDR3 protein, with no DNA. The sample totals some 600,000 distinct CDR3 sequences. The CDR3 is 16 amino acids. Sequenced: blood T cells: a sorted CD56 or NKG2C T cell subset, CD4+ or CD8+ T cells, or bulk PBMC T cells (not recorded which). The receptor comes from a man between 18 and 29 years old in good health. The chain has TRBV12-3 or TRBV12-4 and TRBJ2-7; the TCRdb D gene call, TRBD2, has no DNA to confirm it. CDR3 protein: CASSFGTSGNNYEQYF.